The next 21 T cell receptor beta chains were all read from a single sample in a study of blood T cell repertoires in COVID-19. Some clones are missing from TCRdb's copy, which holds only in-frame ones; the method was immunoSEQ multiplex PCR. Here the sample spans fewer than 500,000 clones, 70% to 90% being singletons. The specimen was peripheral blood. These receptors originate from a woman younger than 45 with active or convalescent COVID-19.

The gene calls are TRBV19 and TRBJ1-2; the D is unclear. The CDR3 contains 13 residues. CDR1 LNHDA and CDR2 SQIVND come from the germline V gene (reference sequence). The ends were cut back, 0 bases at V and 3 bases at J, with 5 bases in the middle. DNA for the CDR3: TGTGCCAGTAGTATAGATCCAGACTATGGCTACACCTTC. It specifies CASSIDPDYGYTF.

The chain recombines TRBV4-2 with TRBJ1-4, with 9 positions matching TRBD1. J was trimmed by 7 bases and V by 3 bases; bases with no gene match: 9. The CDR3 runs 16 residues. The V gene's germline CDR1 is LGHNA and CDR2 YNFKEQ. CDR3 nucleotides: TGTGCCAGCAGCCAGAGCGGGACAGGGATTTTTGAAAAACTGTTTTTT. Protein: CASSQSGTGIFEKLFF.

This chain joins TRBV5-1 and TRBJ2-2; D unresolved. The CDR3 length is 15 residues. CDR1 and CDR2 (germline): SGHRS, YFSETQ. Trimming pared 4 bases from V and 0 bases from J, leaving 10 bases between. The CDR3 protein is CASSHGPPNTGELFF. CDR3 DNA: TGCGCCAGCAGCCATGGGCCACCGAACACCGGGGAGCTGTTTTTT. The full variable domain, completed using reference TRBV5-1 and TRBJ2-2, is KAGVTQTPRYLIKTRGQQVTLSCSPISGHRSVSWYQQTPGQGLQFLFEYFSETQRNKGNFPGRFSGRQFSNSRSEMNVSTLELGDSALYLCASSHGPPNTGELFFGEGSRLTVL.

This clone was picked up one time. The chain combines TRBV25-1 with TRBJ2-5, with D possibly being TRBD1 (5 bases). The CDR3 is made up of 15 amino acids. Deletions cut 2 bases from V and 1 base from J, with 11 bases between. Germline lookup yields CDR1 MGHDK and CDR2 SYGVNS. The CDR3 sequence is CASSEPGQAQETQYF. In nucleotides, the CDR3 is TGTGCCAGCAGTGAACCAGGGCAGGCCCAAGAGACCCAGTACTTC.

The chain couples TRBV5-5 to TRBJ2-4; D is perhaps TRBD1 (7 bases). V lost 4 bases to trimming and J lost 6 bases, with 17 bases between them. The CDR3 is made up of 15 amino acids. Germline V gene sequence: CDR1 SGHKS, CDR2 YYEKEE (reference sequence). The CDR3 sequence is CASSVSGQEGNIQYF. CDR3 bases: TGTGCCAGCAGCGTTTCCGGACAGGAGGGAAACATTCAGTACTTC. Using reference TRBV5-5 and TRBJ2-4 for the parts outside the CDR3, the full variable domain is DAGVTQSPTHLIKTRGQQVTLRCSPISGHKSVSWYQQVLGQGPQFIFQYYEKEERGRGNFPDRFSARQFPNYSSELNVNALLLGDSALYLCASSVSGQEGNIQYFGAGTRLSVL.

This chain uses TRBV27 with TRBJ2-7, with D possibly TRBD1 on 5 matching bases. Trimming removed 5 bases from V and 6 bases from J, with 17 bases in between. Looked up from germline, CDR1 is MNHEY and CDR2 is SMNVEV (reference sequence). CDR3 size: 14 residues. The CDR3 sequence: CASSRDQNRGEQYF. CDR3 coding DNA: TGTGCCAGCAGTCGAGATCAAAATAGGGGCGAGCAGTACTTC.

J is TRBJ1-1 and V is TRBV19; D perhaps matches TRBD1 (5 bases). V shed 5 bases and J shed 5 bases, with 15 bases lying between them. The CDR3 is made up of 14 amino acids. CDR1 is LNHDA, CDR2 SQIVND, per germline (reference sequence). The CDR3 spells CASSLRGVLTEAFF. The CDR3 bases are TGTGCCAGTAGTCTCCGGGGGGTGCTAACTGAAGCTTTCTTT.

The V call is TRBV7-9, the J call TRBJ2-1; D not resolved. V lost 4 bases and J 5 bases, leaving 18 bases between the germline ends. Per the germline V gene, CDR1 is SEHNR and CDR2 is FQNEAQ (reference sequence). CDR3 length: 16 residues. CDR3 loop: CASSSLDITPHNEQFF. The CDR3, as DNA: TGTGCCAGCAGCTCACTTGACATCACTCCGCACAATGAGCAGTTCTTC.

The chain employs TRBV5-6 and TRBJ2-7, with 8 bases aligning to TRBD2. The V and J ends lost 4 bases and 6 bases, in that order; junction bases with no gene match: 15. The CDR3 length is 16 residues. CDR1 is SGHDT and CDR2 is YYEEEE in the germline V gene. Written as DNA, the CDR3 is TGTGCCAGCAGCGTGGGGGGACTAGATTTCTTCGGCGAGCAGTACTTC. This translates into CASSVGGLDFFGEQYF.

This chain connects TRBV3-1 (or the pseudogene TRBV3-2) to TRBJ1-1; weak D call: TRBD1 (6 bases). V lost 0 bases to trimming and J lost 0 bases, with 14 bases between them. The CDR3 is 17 amino acids. Looked up from germline, CDR1 is LGHDT and CDR2 is YNNKEL (reference sequence). CDR3 DNA: TGTGCCAGCAGCCAAGATTTTACAGGGAGAATGAACACTGAAGCTTTCTTT. Protein: CASSQDFTGRMNTEAFF.

The rearrangement uses TRBV27 and TRBJ1-4; the D is unclear. Germline V CDR1 and CDR2: MNHEY, SMNVEV (reference sequence). Trimming stripped 5 bases from V and 7 bases from J, with 8 bases between. The CDR3 sequence is 12 residues long. This CDR3 is CASSSVGEKLFF. The CDR3 bases are TGTGCCAGCAGTAGTGTCGGTGAAAAACTGTTTTTT.

The chain combines TRBV11-2 with TRBJ2-1; TRBD2 agrees at 10 bases. The CDR3 extends over 16 amino acids. Trimming at V came to 1 base and at J to 8 bases, leaving 8 bases not matched to a gene. Germline V lookup: CDR1 SGHAT, CDR2 FQNNGV. DNA for the CDR3: TGTGCCAGCAGCTTAGTCTGGCTAGCGGGGGCCCATGAGCAGTTCTTC. As protein: CASSLVWLAGAHEQFF.

The chain has TRBV11-2 and TRBJ1-3, with 7 bases lining up with TRBD1. The germline V gene has CDR1 SGHAT and CDR2 FQNNGV. The CDR3 sequence is 14 residues long. The V gene end was trimmed by 2 bases and the J gene end by 6 bases; junction bases not matched to a gene: 4. The CDR3, as DNA: TGTGCCAGCAGCTTATCTACAGGGGAAAACACCATATATTTT. It translates to CASSLSTGENTIYF. The complete variable domain, with remaining parts taken from reference TRBV11-2 and TRBJ1-3, reads EAGVAQSPRYKIIEKRQSVAFWCNPISGHATLYWYQQILGQGPKLLIQFQNNGVVDDSQLPKDRFSAERLKGVDSTLKIQPAKLEDSAVYLCASSLSTGENTIYFGEGSWLTVV.

V and J are TRBV6-1 and TRBJ2-7; 8 bases map to TRBD1. The CDR3 totals 18 residues. J was trimmed by 0 bases and V by 3 bases; bases with no gene match: 13. The germline gives CDR1 MNHNS, CDR2 SASEGT. In DNA form, the CDR3 reads TGTGCCAGCAGTGATTGGACAGGGTTTAGTCGGGGCTCCTACGAGCAGTACTTC. This sequence encodes CASSDWTGFSRGSYEQYF.

The CDR3 DNA reads as TGTGCCAGCAGTTTAGGACTAGCGGGGTACAATGAGCAGTTCTTC. It translates to CASSLGLAGYNEQFF. The chain couples TRBV27 to TRBJ2-1; 12 bases line up with TRBD2. The CDR3 runs to 15 residues. Losses at the gene ends were 2 bases for V and 4 bases for J; bases not matched to a gene: 0. Per the germline V gene, CDR1 is MNHEY and CDR2 is SMNVEV (reference sequence).

This clone was found a few times. The rearrangement uses TRBV3-1 (or the pseudogene TRBV3-2) and TRBJ2-1; 10 nucleotides line up with TRBD2. Germline CDR1 reads LGHDT; CDR2 reads YNNKEL (reference sequence). CDR3 length: 15 residues. Trimming at V came to 3 bases and at J to 4 bases, leaving 3 bases not matched to a gene. CDR3 in amino acids: CASSHGLADYNEQFF. The CDR3 DNA sequence: TGTGCCAGCAGCCACGGACTAGCGGATTACAATGAGCAGTTCTTC.

The gene calls are TRBV25-1 and TRBJ2-7, with 11 bases identical to TRBD2. Germline CDR1 and CDR2: MGHDK and SYGVNS. CDR3 length equals 14 residues. In DNA, the CDR3 is TGTGCTACGGGGACTAGCGGTAAGACCTACGAGCAGTACTTC. Translating gives CATGTSGKTYEQYF.

The V gene is TRBV6-5, the J gene TRBJ1-2; 9 nucleotides align to TRBD1. Trimming at V came to 7 bases and at J to 8 bases, leaving 2 bases not matched to a gene. Germline CDR1 is MNHEY and CDR2 is SVGAGI. This CDR3 region has 11 residues. CDR3 sequence reads: CASTGQGGYTF. DNA of the CDR3: TGTGCCAGCACAGGACAGGGGGGCTACACCTTC.

V is TRBV9 and J is TRBJ1-2; no clear D. The CDR3 totals 14 residues. Germline assignment: CDR1 SGDLS and CDR2 YYNGEE. Trimming took 3 bases from V and 4 from J, leaving 13 bases between them. As DNA, the CDR3 is TGTGCCAGCAGCGGAGAATCGGGGAGCTATGGCTACACCTTC. It translates to CASSGESGSYGYTF.

This clone was counted only a few times. The J gene is TRBJ1-4, the V gene TRBV6-2 or TRBV6-3, with TRBD1 matching 8 bases. V was clipped by 2 bases and J by 8 bases; unmatched bases: 13. CDR3 size: 17 residues. Germline values: CDR1 MNHEY, CDR2 SVGEGT. The CDR3 reads CASSYRGQGSWGEKLFF. CDR3 coding DNA: TGTGCCAGCAGTTACCGCGGACAGGGCAGTTGGGGCGAAAAACTGTTTTTT.

This clone is a singleton in its sample. For the CDR3, the DNA is TGCAGCGTTGAACAAAGTTTGGGGGCGGTTGTTGGCTACACCTTC. Its protein is CSVEQSLGAVVGYTF. The V and J genes are TRBV29-1 and TRBJ1-2; tentative D call: TRBD1 (6 bases). Looked up from germline, CDR1 is SQVTM and CDR2 is ANQGSEA. The CDR3 runs 15 residues. The ends were cut back, 2 bases at V and 7 bases at J, with 20 bases in the middle.